This T cell receptor (beta chain) was identified in a study of blood T cell repertoires in COVID-19. At the level of the study: PBMCs, B-cell-depleted T cells, or T cells provided the cDNA or gDNA that made up the material.

Original analysis: Amplification of reference gene primers provided the estimated nucleated cell counts. Sequencing used immunoSEQ multiplex PCR; TCRdb keeps in-frame clones, though not all of them. That table furnishes V, J and clone size, whereas the DNA furnished D and trimming. The sample includes tens of thousands of clones, roughly 89% seen only once; the top ten take roughly 4.5%. The germline V gene has CDR1 MNHEY and CDR2 SMNVEV (reference sequence). Trimming removed 8 bases from V and 6 bases from J; junction bases left unmatched: 4. The CDR3 has 12 residues. This TCR came from a woman of 80 years or more with active or convalescent COVID-19. The sample comprised peripheral blood. V and J are TRBV27 and TRBJ2-7, with 10 nucleotides matching TRBD2. CDR3 nucleotides: TGTGCCAGCGGGACTAGCGCACCCGAGCAGTACTTC. Its protein product is CASGTSAPEQYF.